This T cell receptor beta chain derives from a study of blood T cell repertoires in COVID-19. Study as a whole: COVID-19 samples collected from the United States, Italy and Spain covered acute and convalescent phases.

This CDR3 has 15 amino acids. Germline-derived CDR1 and CDR2 are SGHAT and FQNNGV. The V gene end was trimmed by 5 bases and the J gene end by 4 bases; junction bases not matched to a gene: 4. As originally analysed: Amplification with reference gene primers provided the estimates of nucleated cell counts. Produced via immunoSEQ multiplex PCR; TCRdb's table is partial and in-frame only. From that table come the V and J calls and clone size; the DNA was used to work out D and trimming. The table has roughly 230,000 clones, 89% seen once. This TCR was sampled from a woman aged 40 to 50 who had recovered from COVID-19. V gene TRBV11-2 combines with J gene TRBJ2-1, with TRBD2 identical over 11 bases. Sequences were obtained from peripheral blood. In DNA, the CDR3 is TGTGCCAGCAGCCCCCTAGCGGGGGGATACAATGAGCAGTTCTTC. This encodes CASSPLAGGYNEQFF.